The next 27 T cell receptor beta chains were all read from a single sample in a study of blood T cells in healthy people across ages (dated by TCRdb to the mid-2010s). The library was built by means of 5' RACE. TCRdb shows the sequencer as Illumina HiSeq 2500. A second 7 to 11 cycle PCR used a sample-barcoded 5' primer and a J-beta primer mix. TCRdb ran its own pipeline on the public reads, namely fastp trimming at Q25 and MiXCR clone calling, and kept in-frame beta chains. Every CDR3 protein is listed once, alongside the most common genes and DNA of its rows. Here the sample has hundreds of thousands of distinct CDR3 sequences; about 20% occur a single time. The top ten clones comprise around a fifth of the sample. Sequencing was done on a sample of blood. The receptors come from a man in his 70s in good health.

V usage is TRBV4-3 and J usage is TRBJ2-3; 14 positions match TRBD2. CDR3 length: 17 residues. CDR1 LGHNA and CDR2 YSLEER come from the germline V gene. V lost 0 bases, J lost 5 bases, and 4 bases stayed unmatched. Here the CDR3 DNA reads TGCGCCAGCAGCCAAGATTTTGGGACTAGCGGGAGAGATACGCAGTATTTT. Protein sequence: CASSQDFGTSGRDTQYF.

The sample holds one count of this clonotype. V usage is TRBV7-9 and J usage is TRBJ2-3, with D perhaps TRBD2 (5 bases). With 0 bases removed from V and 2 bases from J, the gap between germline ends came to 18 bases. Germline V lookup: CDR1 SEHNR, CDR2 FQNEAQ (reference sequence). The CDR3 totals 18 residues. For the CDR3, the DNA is TGTGCCAGCAGCTTAGCATCCAACCGGGATCGACCCACAGATACGCAGTATTTT. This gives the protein CASSLASNRDRPTDTQYF. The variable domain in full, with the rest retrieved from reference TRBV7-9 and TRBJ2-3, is DTGVSQNPRHKITKRGQNVTFRCDPISEHNRLYWYRQTLGQGPEFLTYFQNEAQLEKSRLLSDRFSAERPKGSFSTLEIQRTEQGDSAMYLCASSLASNRDRPTDTQYFGPGTRLTVL.

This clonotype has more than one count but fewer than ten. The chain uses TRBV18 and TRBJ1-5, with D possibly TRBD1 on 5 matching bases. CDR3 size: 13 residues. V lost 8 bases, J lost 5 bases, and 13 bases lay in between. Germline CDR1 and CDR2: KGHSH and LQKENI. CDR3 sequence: CASKSSGDQPQHF. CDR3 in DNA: TGTGCCAGCAAATCATCGGGGGATCAGCCCCAGCATTTT.

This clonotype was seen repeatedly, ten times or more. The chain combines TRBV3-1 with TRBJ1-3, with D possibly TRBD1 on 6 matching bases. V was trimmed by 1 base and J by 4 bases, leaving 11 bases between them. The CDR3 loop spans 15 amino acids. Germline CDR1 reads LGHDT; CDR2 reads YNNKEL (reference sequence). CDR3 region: CASSQVWGAGNTIYF. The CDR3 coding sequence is TGTGCCAGCAGCCAAGTGTGGGGGGCCGGAAACACCATATATTTT. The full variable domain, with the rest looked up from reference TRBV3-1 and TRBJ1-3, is DTAVSQTPKYLVTQMGNDKSIKCEQNLGHDTMYWYKQDSKKFLKIMFSYNNKELIINETVPNRFSPKSPDKAHLNLHINSLELGDSAVYFCASSQVWGAGNTIYFGEGSWLTVV.

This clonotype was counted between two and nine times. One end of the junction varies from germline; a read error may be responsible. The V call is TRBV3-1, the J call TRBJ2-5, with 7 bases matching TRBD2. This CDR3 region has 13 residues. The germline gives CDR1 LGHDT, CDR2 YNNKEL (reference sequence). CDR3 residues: CASSQPAGERSFF. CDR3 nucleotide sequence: TGTGCCAGCAGCCAACCCGCGGGAGAGAGGTCGTTCTTC.

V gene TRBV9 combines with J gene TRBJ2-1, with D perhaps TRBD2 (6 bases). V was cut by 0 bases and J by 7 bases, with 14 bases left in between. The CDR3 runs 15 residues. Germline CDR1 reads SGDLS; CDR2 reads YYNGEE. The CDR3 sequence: CASSVAASVGNEQFF. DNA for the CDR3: TGTGCCAGCAGCGTAGCGGCTAGCGTTGGTAATGAGCAGTTCTTC. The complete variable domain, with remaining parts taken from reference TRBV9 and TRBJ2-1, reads DSGVTQTPKHLITATGQRVTLRCSPRSGDLSVYWYQQSLDQGLQFLIQYYNGEERAKGNILERFSAQQFPDLHSELNLSSLELGDSALYFCASSVAASVGNEQFFGPGTRLTVL.

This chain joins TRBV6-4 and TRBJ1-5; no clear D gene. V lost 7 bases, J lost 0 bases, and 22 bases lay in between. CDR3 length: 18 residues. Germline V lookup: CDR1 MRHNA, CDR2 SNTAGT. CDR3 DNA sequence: TGTGCCAGCATTGCCCCTCTCAGCTTTCGCTATAGCAATCAGCCCCAGCATTTT. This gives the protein CASIAPLSFRYSNQPQHF.

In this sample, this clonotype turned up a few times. CDR3 nucleotides: TGTGCCAGCAGCGTAGCTACTAGCGGGGGTACGCAGTATTTT. It codes for CASSVATSGGTQYF. The chain couples TRBV9 to TRBJ2-3; TRBD2 matches 11 bases. CDR3 length equals 14 residues. With V trimmed by 0 bases and J by 8 bases, 2 bases remained unmatched. Per the germline V gene, CDR1 is SGDLS and CDR2 is YYNGEE.

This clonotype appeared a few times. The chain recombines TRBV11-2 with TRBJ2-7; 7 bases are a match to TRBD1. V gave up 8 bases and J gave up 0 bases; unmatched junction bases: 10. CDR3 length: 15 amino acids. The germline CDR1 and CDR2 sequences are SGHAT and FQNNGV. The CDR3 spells CASHRGAESSYEQYF. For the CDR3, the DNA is TGTGCCAGCCACAGGGGCGCTGAAAGCTCCTACGAGCAGTACTTC.

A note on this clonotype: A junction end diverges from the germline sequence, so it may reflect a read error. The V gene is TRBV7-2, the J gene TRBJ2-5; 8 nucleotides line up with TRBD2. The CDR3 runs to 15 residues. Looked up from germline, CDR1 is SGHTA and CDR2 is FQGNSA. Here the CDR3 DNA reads TGTGCCGGCAGCTCCAGTGGACTAGCCCAAGAGACCCAGTACTTC. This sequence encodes CAGSSSGLAQETQYF.

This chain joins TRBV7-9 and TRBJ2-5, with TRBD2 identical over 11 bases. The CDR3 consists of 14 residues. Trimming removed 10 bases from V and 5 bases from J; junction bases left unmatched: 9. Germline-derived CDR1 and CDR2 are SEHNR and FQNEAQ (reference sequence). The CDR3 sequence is CAITTSGTLETQYF. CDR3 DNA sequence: TGTGCCATAACGACTAGCGGGACTCTCGAGACCCAGTACTTC.

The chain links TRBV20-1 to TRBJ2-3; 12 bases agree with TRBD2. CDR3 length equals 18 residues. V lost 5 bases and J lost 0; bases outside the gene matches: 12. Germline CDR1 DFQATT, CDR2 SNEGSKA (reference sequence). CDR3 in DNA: TGCAGTGCTCTCCGACTAGCGGGGGACGGCCCTAGCACAGATACGCAGTATTTT. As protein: CSALRLAGDGPSTDTQYF.

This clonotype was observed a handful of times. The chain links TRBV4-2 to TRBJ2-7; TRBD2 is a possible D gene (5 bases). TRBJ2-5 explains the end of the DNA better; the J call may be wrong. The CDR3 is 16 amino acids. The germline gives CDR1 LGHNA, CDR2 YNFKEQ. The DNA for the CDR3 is TGTGCCAGCAGCCAGACCGGGAACCAATACCAAGAGACCCAGTACTTC. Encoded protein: CASSQTGNQYQETQYF.

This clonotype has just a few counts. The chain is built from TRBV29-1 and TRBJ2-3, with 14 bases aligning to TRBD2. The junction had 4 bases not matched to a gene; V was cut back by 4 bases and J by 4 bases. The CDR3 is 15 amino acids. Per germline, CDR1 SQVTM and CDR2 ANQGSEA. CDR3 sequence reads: CSVGLAGGPPDTQYF. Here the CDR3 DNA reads TGCAGCGTTGGACTAGCGGGAGGGCCCCCAGATACGCAGTATTTT.

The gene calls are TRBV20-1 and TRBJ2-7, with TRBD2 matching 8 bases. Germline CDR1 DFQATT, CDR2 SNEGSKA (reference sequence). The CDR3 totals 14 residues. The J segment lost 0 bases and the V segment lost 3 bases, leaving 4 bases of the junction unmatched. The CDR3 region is CSASRGGNSYEQYF. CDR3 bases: TGCAGTGCTAGTCGCGGGGGGAACTCCTACGAGCAGTACTTC.

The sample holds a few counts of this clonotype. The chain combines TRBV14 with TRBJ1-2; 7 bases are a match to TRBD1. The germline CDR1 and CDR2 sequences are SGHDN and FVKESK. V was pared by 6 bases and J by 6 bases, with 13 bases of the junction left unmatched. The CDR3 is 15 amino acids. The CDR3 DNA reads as TGTGCCAGCAGTCCTTCCCAAGACAGGGAGGATGGCTACACCTTC. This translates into CASSPSQDREDGYTF.

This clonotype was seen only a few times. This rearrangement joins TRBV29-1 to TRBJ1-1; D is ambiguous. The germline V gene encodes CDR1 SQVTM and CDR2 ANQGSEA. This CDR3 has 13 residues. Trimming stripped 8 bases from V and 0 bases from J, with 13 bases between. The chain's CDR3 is CSPQIAMNTEAFF. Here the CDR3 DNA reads TGCAGCCCCCAAATAGCAATGAACACTGAAGCTTTCTTT.

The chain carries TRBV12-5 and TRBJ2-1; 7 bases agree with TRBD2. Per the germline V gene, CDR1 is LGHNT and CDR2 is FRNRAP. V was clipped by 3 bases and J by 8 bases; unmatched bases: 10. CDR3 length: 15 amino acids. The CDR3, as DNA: TGTGCTAGTGGTTTAAACCCTGCGGGAGACCATGAGCAGTTCTTC. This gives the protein CASGLNPAGDHEQFF.

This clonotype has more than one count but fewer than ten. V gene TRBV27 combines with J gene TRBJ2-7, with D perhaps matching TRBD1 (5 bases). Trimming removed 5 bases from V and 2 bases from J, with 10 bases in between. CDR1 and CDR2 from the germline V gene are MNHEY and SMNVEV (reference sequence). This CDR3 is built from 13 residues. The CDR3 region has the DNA TGTGCCAGCAGTACATCACAGGCCTACGAGCAGTACTTC. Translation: CASSTSQAYEQYF.

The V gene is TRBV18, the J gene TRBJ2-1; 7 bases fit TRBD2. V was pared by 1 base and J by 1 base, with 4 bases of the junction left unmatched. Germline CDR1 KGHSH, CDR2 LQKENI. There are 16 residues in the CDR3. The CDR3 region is CASSPLHGGSYNEQFF. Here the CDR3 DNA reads TGTGCCAGCTCACCACTGCACGGGGGGTCCTACAATGAGCAGTTCTTC.

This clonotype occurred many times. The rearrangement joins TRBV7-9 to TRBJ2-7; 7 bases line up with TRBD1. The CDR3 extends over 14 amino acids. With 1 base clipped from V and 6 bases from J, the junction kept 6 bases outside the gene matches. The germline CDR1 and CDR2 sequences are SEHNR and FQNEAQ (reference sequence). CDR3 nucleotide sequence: TGTGCCAGCAGCTTAGGACAGGGACCCTCCGAGCAGTACTTC. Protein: CASSLGQGPSEQYF.

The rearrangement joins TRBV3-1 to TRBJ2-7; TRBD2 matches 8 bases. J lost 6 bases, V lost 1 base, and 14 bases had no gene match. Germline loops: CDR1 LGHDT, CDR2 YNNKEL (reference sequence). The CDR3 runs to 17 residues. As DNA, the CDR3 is TGTGCCAGCAGCCAAGCACGAACTAGCGGACGTCCGGGCGAGCAGTACTTC. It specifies CASSQARTSGRPGEQYF.

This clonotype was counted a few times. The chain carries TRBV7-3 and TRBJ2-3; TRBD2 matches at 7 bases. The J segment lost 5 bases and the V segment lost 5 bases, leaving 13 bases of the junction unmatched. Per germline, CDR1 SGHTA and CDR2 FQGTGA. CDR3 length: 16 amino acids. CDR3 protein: CASSLRGGLVRDTQYF. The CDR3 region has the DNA TGTGCCAGCAGCCTAAGGGGCGGACTAGTGAGAGATACGCAGTATTTT.

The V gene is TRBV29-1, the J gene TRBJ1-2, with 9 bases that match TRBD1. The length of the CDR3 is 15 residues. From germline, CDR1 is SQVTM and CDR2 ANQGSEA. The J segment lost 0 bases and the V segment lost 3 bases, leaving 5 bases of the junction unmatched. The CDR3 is CSVDGTGMTNYGYTF. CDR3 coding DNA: TGCAGCGTTGATGGGACAGGGATGACTAACTATGGCTACACCTTC.

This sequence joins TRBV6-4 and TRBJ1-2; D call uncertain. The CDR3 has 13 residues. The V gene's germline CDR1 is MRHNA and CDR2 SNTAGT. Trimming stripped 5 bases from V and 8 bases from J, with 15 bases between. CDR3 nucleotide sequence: TGTGCCAGCAGTACAACATCACTAGGAGGCTACACCTTC. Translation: CASSTTSLGGYTF.

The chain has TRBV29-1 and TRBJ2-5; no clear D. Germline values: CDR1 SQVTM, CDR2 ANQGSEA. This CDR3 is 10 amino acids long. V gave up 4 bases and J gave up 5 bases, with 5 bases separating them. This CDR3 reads CSVGFETQYF. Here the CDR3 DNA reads TGCAGCGTTGGGTTCGAGACCCAGTACTTC.

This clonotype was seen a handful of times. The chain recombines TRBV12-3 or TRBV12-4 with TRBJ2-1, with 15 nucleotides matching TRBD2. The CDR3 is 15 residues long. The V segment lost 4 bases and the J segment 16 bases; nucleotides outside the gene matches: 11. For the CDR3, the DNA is TGTGCCAGCAGTTACGGGACTAGCGGGGGGCAGGGGGGTTTCTTC. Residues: CASSYGTSGGQGGFF.